The present entry profiles one T cell receptor (beta chain) with its context. Its antigen is not known. This sample is drawn from a study of cytomegalovirus exposure and HLA in healthy donors. Overall study findings and caveats: Most of the TCR beta V segments (in an earlier analysis) were productive either about 90% or about 30% of the time.

60 Vbeta and 13 Jbeta primers were used in PCR. Sequencing was performed with immunoSEQ multiplex PCR; in TCRdb, only in-frame clones are kept and a portion is missing. This sample has about 170,000 clones; about 79% occur once, and the top ten carry 0.75% to 0.8%. The receptor was isolated from a female donor in good health and CMV-seronegative. Sequencing was performed on PBMCs.

For the CDR3, the DNA is TGTGCCAGCAGCTTAGTAGCCTTTAAGGCCGGGGAGCTGTTTTTT. This translates into CASSLVAFKAGELFF. The chain links TRBV7-8 to TRBJ2-2, with no clear D. Germline V gene sequence: CDR1 SGHVS, CDR2 FQNEAQ. The CDR3 loop spans 15 amino acids. Trimming shortened V by 1 base and J by 6 bases, and 12 bases separated the two germline ends.